One sample yielded the 10 T cell receptor beta chains listed below, sequenced in a study of blood T cell repertoires in COVID-19. Measured with immunoSEQ multiplex PCR; TCRdb has only the in-frame clones, and not every one. The sample lists 180,000 or so clones; about 86% were seen once. The sequenced material came from peripheral blood. Source of these receptors: a man in his 60s with acute or convalescent COVID-19.

The rearrangement joins TRBV7-9 to TRBJ1-5; 8 bases map to TRBD1. The CDR3 length is 14 residues. After removal of 8 bases from V and 4 bases from J, the junction contained 7 bases not matched to a gene. CDR1 SEHNR and CDR2 FQNEAQ come from the germline V gene (reference sequence). The CDR3 DNA follows: TGTGCCAGCGGACAGGGAGGCGAAAATCAGCCCCAGCATTTT. This codes for CASGQGGENQPQHF.

About this clone: The sample holds other DNA sequences that translate to the same CDR3. The chain has TRBV5-1 and TRBJ1-1, with D maybe TRBD1 (6 bases). This CDR3 spans 14 amino acids. The germline V gene encodes CDR1 SGHRS and CDR2 YFSETQ. Trimming shortened V by 0 bases and J by 1 base, and 7 bases separated the two germline ends. The CDR3 protein is CASSLDRANTEAFF. In DNA form, the CDR3 reads TGCGCCAGCAGCTTGGACAGGGCGAACACTGAAGCTTTCTTT.

The rearrangement joins TRBV6-5 to TRBJ1-2; 8 nucleotides match TRBD1. The CDR3 runs to 15 residues. V lost 5 bases to trimming and J lost 0 bases; unmatched junction nucleotides: 5. In germline, CDR1 is MNHEY, CDR2 SVGAGI. CDR3 coding DNA: TGTGCCAGCAGTCGGACAGGGTCTTCTAACTATGGCTACACCTTC. It yields the protein CASSRTGSSNYGYTF.

This clone was seen just once. The CDR3 sequence: CASTPPGGRAYEQYF. CDR3 bases: TGTGCCAGCACCCCCCCCGGGGGAAGGGCCTACGAGCAGTACTTC. The chain employs TRBV7-9 and TRBJ2-7; TRBD2 might be the D (6 bases). The V and J ends lost 7 bases and 2 bases respectively, with 18 bases between them. Germline V gives CDR1 SEHNR, CDR2 FQNEAQ (reference sequence). The CDR3 has 15 amino acids.

The rearrangement uses TRBV5-4 and TRBJ2-4, with 8 bases that match TRBD1. Germline V lookup: CDR1 SGHNT, CDR2 YYREEE (reference sequence). The length of the CDR3 is 16 residues. V trimming: 4 bases; J trimming: 0 bases; junction bases outside the gene matches: 6. The CDR3 DNA is TGTGCCAGCAGCAAACAGGGGGGACAAGCCAAAAACATTCAGTACTTC. This codes for CASSKQGGQAKNIQYF.

The chain uses TRBV2 and TRBJ2-7; 9 bases agree with TRBD2. Looked up from germline, CDR1 is SNHLY and CDR2 is FYNNEI. This CDR3 contains 15 residues. V shed 5 bases, J shed 2 bases, and the junction held 7 bases outside the gene matches. The CDR3 sequence: CASSLTRTSAYEQYF. The CDR3 nucleotides are TGTGCCAGCAGTCTTACCAGGACTAGCGCCTACGAGCAGTACTTC.

The genes are TRBV5-8 and TRBJ2-7, with 7 bases aligning to TRBD1. V was pared by 9 bases and J by 0 bases, with 12 bases of the junction left unmatched. Per germline, CDR1 SGHTS and CDR2 YDEGEE. The CDR3 has 15 residues. The CDR3 spells CATDLPGDSSYEQYF. In DNA, the CDR3 is TGTGCCACCGATTTACCCGGGGACAGCTCCTACGAGCAGTACTTC.

The CDR3 region has the DNA TGTGCCAGCAGCGCCCCGGGGTGGGCTTCGACAGGGAAGAATGGCTACACCTTC. This gives the protein CASSAPGWASTGKNGYTF. The V call is TRBV9, the J call TRBJ1-2, with 7 bases aligning to TRBD1. The V segment lost 3 bases and the J segment 6 bases; nucleotides outside the gene matches: 20. The germline V gene encodes CDR1 SGDLS and CDR2 YYNGEE. The CDR3 sequence is 18 residues long.

The rearrangement links TRBV6-4 to TRBJ1-2; D unclear. V dropped 3 bases and J dropped 6 bases, with 14 bases sitting between them. The CDR3 contains 14 residues. Germline CDR1 and CDR2: MRHNA and SNTAGT. DNA of the CDR3: TGTGCCAGCAGTGAAGGTTGGGCGGGAGATGGCTACACCTTC. Its protein product is CASSEGWAGDGYTF.

CDR3 DNA: TGTGCCATCGGGAGGGGGGCGCGAACTGAAGCTTTCTTT. This gives the protein CAIGRGARTEAFF. V and J are TRBV10-3 and TRBJ1-1; tentative D call: TRBD1 (6 bases). Between the trimmed V and J ends, which lost 8 bases and 5 bases, there was a span of 15 bases. This CDR3 is 13 amino acids long. Per germline, CDR1 ENHRY and CDR2 SYGVKD.